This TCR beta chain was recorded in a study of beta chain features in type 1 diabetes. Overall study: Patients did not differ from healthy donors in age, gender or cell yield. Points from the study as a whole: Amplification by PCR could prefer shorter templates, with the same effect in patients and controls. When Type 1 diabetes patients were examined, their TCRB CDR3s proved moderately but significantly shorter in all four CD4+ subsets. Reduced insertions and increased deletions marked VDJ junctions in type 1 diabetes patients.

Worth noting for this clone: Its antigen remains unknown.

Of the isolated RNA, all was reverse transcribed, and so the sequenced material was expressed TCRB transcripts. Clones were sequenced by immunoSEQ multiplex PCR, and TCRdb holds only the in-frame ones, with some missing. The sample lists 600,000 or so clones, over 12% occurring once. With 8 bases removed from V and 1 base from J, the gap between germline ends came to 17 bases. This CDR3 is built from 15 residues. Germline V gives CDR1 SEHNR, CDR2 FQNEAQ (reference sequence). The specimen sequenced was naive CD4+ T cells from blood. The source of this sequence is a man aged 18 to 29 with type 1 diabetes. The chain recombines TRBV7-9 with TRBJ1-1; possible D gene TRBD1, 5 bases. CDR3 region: CASHADGARNTEAFF. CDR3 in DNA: TGTGCCAGCCACGCGGACGGGGCAAGGAACACTGAAGCTTTCTTT.